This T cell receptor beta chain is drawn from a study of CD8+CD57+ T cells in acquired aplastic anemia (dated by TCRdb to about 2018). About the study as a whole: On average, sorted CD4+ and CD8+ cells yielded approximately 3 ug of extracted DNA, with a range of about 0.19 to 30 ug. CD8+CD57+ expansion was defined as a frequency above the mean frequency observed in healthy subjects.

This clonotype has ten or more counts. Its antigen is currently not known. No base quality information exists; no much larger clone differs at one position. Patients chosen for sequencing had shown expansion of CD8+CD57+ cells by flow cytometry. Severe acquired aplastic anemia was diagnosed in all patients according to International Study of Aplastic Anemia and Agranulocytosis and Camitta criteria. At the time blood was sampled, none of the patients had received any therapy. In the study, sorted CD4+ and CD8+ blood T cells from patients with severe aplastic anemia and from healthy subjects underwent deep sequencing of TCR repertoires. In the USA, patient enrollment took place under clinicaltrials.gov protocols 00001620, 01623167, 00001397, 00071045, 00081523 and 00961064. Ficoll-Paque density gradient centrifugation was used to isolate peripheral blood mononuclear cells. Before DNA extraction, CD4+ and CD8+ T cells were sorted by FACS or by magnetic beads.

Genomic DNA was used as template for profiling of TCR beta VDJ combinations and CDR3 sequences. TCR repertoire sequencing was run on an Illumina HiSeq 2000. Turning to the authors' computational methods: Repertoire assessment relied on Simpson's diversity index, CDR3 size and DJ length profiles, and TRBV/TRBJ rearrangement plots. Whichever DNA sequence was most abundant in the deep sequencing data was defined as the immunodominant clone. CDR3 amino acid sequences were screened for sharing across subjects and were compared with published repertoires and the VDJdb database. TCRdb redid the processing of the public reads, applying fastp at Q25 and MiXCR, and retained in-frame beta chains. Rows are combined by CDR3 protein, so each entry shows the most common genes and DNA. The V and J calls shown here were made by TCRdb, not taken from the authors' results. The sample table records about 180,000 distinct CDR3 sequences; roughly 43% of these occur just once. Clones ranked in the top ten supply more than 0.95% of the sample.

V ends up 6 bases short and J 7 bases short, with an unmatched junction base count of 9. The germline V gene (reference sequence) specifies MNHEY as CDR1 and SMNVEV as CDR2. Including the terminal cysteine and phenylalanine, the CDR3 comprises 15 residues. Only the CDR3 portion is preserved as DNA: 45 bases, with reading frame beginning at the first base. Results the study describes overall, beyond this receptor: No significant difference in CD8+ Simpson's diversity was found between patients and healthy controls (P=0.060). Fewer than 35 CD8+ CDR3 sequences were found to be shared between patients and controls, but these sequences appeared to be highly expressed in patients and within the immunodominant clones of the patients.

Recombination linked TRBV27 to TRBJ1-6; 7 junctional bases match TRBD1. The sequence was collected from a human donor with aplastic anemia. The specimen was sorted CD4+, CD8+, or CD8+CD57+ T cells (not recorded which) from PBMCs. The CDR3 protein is CASSQRQGSNSPLHF. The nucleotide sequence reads TGTGCCAGCAGCCAACGACAGGGAAGCAATTCACCCCTCCACTTT.